The rows below give T cell receptor beta chains drawn from one sample of a study of T cell responses to AZD1222 COVID-19 vaccine. TCRdb's copy holds only in-frame clones and misses some; the assay was immunoSEQ multiplex PCR. Among some 84,000 clones listed, approximately 83% were seen once. Material: peripheral blood, obtained 28 days after the second AZD1222 dose. These receptors originate from an adult who received the AZD1222 COVID-19 vaccine. CDR3s leave out the opening cysteine and the closing phenylalanine or tryptophan.

j_call v_call cdr3_length cdr3_aa
TRBJ1-1 TRBV19 13 ASSIDGTPNTEAF
TRBJ2-1 TRBV19 13 ASSWGSESYNEQF
TRBJ1-2 TRBV14 14 ASSQKVRGTGLGYT
TRBJ1-6 TRBV25-1 11 ASNRDGTSPLH
TRBJ1-5 TRBV6-4 16 ASSGTFGDRASNQPQH
TRBJ2-7 TRBV7-2 13 ASSLAWGRASEQY
TRBJ2-7 TRBV7-2 14 ASSLLLTSRGGEQY
TRBJ1-2 TRBV11-3 12 ASSLYRGNYGYT
TRBJ1-6 TRBV5-1 12 ASSLGGTLSPLH
TRBJ2-5 TRBV7-9 11 ASSPQGLETQY
TRBJ1-5 TRBV7-2 12 ASSWTGAEQPQH
TRBJ1-5 TRBV19 13 ASSRWGQGNQPQH
TRBJ1-1 TRBV7-2 13 ASSLAKWGDTEAF
TRBJ2-3 TRBV5-6 15 ASSLVLGQGGSDTQY
TRBJ2-2 TRBV30 14 AWSKEGEGHTGELF
TRBJ1-5 TRBV7-2 13 ASSSGTGGGLAQH
TRBJ2-1 TRBV29-1 12 SVERVFSYNEQF
TRBJ2-3 TRBV5-6 16 ASSWEKSGTYATDTQY
TRBJ2-7 TRBV5-8 16 ASSLVLSTAGSSYEQY
TRBJ2-2 TRBV19 12 ASINRGETGELF
TRBJ2-3 TRBV24-1 12 ATSGTLSTDTQY
TRBJ1-1 TRBV7-8 14 ASSPEGGFMNTEAF
TRBJ1-5 TRBV4-3 13 ASSQDGGLNQPQH
TRBJ1-2 TRBV9 14 ASSVGAGDLNYGYT
TRBJ2-1 TRBV6-6 13 ASSYSRNSYNEQF
TRBJ1-1 TRBV5-4 12 ASFSRATNTEAF
TRBJ2-1 TRBV7-6 14 ASSPSTSGGANEQF
TRBJ1-4 TRBV27 14 ASSLEGRRGNEKLF
TRBJ2-7 TRBV5-1 15 ASRRGGAGLVTYEQY
TRBJ1-6 TRBV4-3 11 ASSQGSNSPLH
TRBJ2-7 TRBV7-7 16 ASSLVLGWPELSYEQY
TRBJ2-1 TRBV3-1/TRBV3-2 15 ASSQEICGSAYNEQF
TRBJ2-1 TRBV29-1 12 SVVWDRGKGEQF
TRBJ2-2 TRBV12-2 16 ASRLVFFPSGYTGELF
TRBJ1-2 TRBV5-5 11 ASSASGDYGYT
TRBJ2-5 TRBV7-3 12 ASSLAGPQETQY
TRBJ2-2 TRBV28 14 ASSLRLAGVSGELF
TRBJ2-5 TRBV24-1 11 ATSPQGAGTQY
TRBJ2-5 TRBV11-3 13 ASSSPSGFKETQY
TRBJ1-5 TRBV30 13 AWSAATGLNQPQH
TRBJ1-1 TRBV28 13 ASSGRTVMNTEAF
TRBJ2-7 TRBV11-2 12 ASSLAPVGYEQY
TRBJ2-7 TRBV5-8 12 ASIHWESPYEQY
TRBJ2-1 TRBV12-3/TRBV12-4 10 ASTGWGGGQF
TRBJ1-4 TRBV5-1 12 ASSLGRGGEKLF